What follows are 28 T cell receptor beta chains derived from one specimen sequenced in a study of blood T cell repertoires in COVID-19. Here immunoSEQ multiplex PCR was the method, and the copy in TCRdb shows in-frame clones only, minus some. Of a few hundred thousand clones in the sample, 65% to 85% were seen once. The sequenced sample was peripheral blood. The receptor set was obtained from a woman of 80 years or more with acute or convalescent COVID-19.

The rearrangement joins TRBV7-9 to TRBJ2-5; 15 bases map to TRBD2. Germline V gene lookup returns CDR1 SEHNR and CDR2 FQNEAQ (reference sequence). The CDR3 is made up of 17 amino acids. V dropped 6 bases and J dropped 0; count of bases not matched to a gene: 5. In DNA form, the CDR3 reads TGTGCCAGCAGTTCCGGGACTAGCGGGGGGTACCAAGAGACCCAGTACTTC. Protein sequence: CASSSGTSGGYQETQYF.

J is TRBJ2-7 and V is TRBV6-5; 11 bases match TRBD2. The CDR3 runs to 13 residues. Per the germline V gene, CDR1 is MNHEY and CDR2 is SVGAGI. After removal of 11 bases from V and 9 bases from J, the junction contained 12 bases not matched to a gene. The CDR3 nucleotides are TGTGCCGGCGGGACTAGCGGAAGAATTGGGCAGTACTTC. This gives the protein CAGGTSGRIGQYF.

The V and J genes are TRBV28 and TRBJ1-3, with a possible D match to TRBD1 (6 bases). The CDR3 spans 15 residues. CDR1 is MDHEN and CDR2 is SYDVKM in the germline V gene. Trimming stripped 4 bases from V and 4 bases from J, with 14 bases between. DNA of the CDR3: TGTGCCAGCAGTTCTCAGGGGTTCGTGGGAAACACCATATATTTT. Translating it yields CASSSQGFVGNTIYF.

The chain combines TRBV10-3 with TRBJ1-1, with D perhaps TRBD1 (5 bases). Germline V gene data show CDR1 as ENHRY and CDR2 as SYGVKD. With 4 bases removed from V and 1 base from J, the gap between germline ends came to 7 bases. This CDR3 spans 13 amino acids. CDR3 residues: CAISGTPNTEAFF. The DNA of the CDR3 is TGTGCCATCAGTGGGACACCGAACACTGAAGCTTTCTTT.

V usage is TRBV20-1 and J usage is TRBJ2-7; no definite D call. Germline CDR1 is DFQATT and CDR2 is SNEGSKA (reference sequence). The CDR3 totals 11 residues. V was clipped by 1 base and J by 6 bases, with 7 bases between them. The CDR3 region is CSARVPSEQYF. CDR3 nucleotide sequence: TGCAGTGCTAGAGTTCCTAGCGAGCAGTACTTC.

The V gene is TRBV6-4, the J gene TRBJ2-3, with D possibly TRBD2 on 6 matching bases. Germline V gene sequence: CDR1 MRHNA, CDR2 SNTAGT. This CDR3 contains 14 residues. V lost 2 bases, J lost 5 bases, and 11 bases lay in between. CDR3 nucleotides: TGTGCCAGCAGTGACCTTAACGGGGGAGATACGCAGTATTTT. Translation gives CASSDLNGGDTQYF.

The chain is built from TRBV2 and TRBJ1-2, with unresolved D. V was clipped by 5 bases and J by 2 bases, with 3 bases between them. This CDR3 region has 11 residues. Germline V lookup: CDR1 SNHLY, CDR2 FYNNEI. CDR3 nucleotides: TGTGCCAGCAGTCCGAACTATGGCTACACCTTC. Amino acids: CASSPNYGYTF.

CDR3 sequence (DNA): TGCGCCAGCAGCTTGGTTGGGGAGGACAATGAGCAGTTCTTC. It codes for CASSLVGEDNEQFF. The rearrangement uses TRBV5-1 and TRBJ2-1; weak D call: TRBD2 (6 bases). V was pared by 0 bases and J by 5 bases, with 9 bases between. The CDR3 is 14 amino acids. Germline values: CDR1 SGHRS, CDR2 YFSETQ.

The sample holds one count of this clone. The gene calls are TRBV6-5 and TRBJ2-2; TRBD1 aligns across 10 bases. The CDR3 spans 15 residues. J gave up 6 bases and V 6 bases, and 7 bases lay outside the gene matches. The germline V gene has CDR1 MNHEY and CDR2 SVGAGI. CDR3 sequence (DNA): TGTGCCAGCAGCCGACAGGGGGCGCAGCCCGGGGAGCTGTTTTTT. Translated: CASSRQGAQPGELFF.

The chain recombines TRBV6-5 with TRBJ2-2; 7 bases are a match to TRBD2. The length of the CDR3 is 14 residues. Germline V lookup: CDR1 MNHEY, CDR2 SVGAGI. CDR3 DNA: TGTGCGGAGACTAGCTCCCACGGCGCCGGGGAGCTGTTTTTT. It specifies CAETSSHGAGELFF.

This clone is a singleton in its sample. The V gene is TRBV27, the J gene TRBJ2-7; D not certain. The V gene's germline CDR1 is MNHEY and CDR2 SMNVEV (reference sequence). Trimming removed 1 base at V and 7 bases at J, with 17 bases between. The length of the CDR3 is 15 residues. CDR3 residues: CASSLFGQFLSEQYF. The CDR3 DNA reads TGTGCCAGCAGTTTATTTGGCCAATTTCTTTCGGAGCAGTACTTC.

The V and J genes are TRBV6-1 and TRBJ2-3, with D maybe TRBD1 (5 bases). The V gene's germline CDR1 is MNHNS and CDR2 SASEGT. V lost 0 bases to trimming and J lost 5 bases, with 15 bases between them. The CDR3 runs to 16 residues. CDR3 sequence reads: CASSEAGGQGKDTQYF. The CDR3 region has the DNA TGTGCCAGCAGTGAAGCGGGCGGCCAGGGCAAAGATACGCAGTATTTT.

The chain has TRBV5-1 and TRBJ1-2; 11 nucleotides match TRBD1. CDR3 size: 14 residues. V shed 4 bases and J 4 bases; nucleotides not matched to a gene: 3. Germline V CDR1 and CDR2: SGHRS, YFSETQ. The CDR3 bases are TGCGCCAGCAGCCCGGGACAGGGGGGCTATGGCTACACCTTC. Translation gives CASSPGQGGYGYTF.

The CDR3 DNA reads TGTGCCAGCAGTTTTGGAATAGCGGGAGAGTACGAGCAGTACTTC. It translates to CASSFGIAGEYEQYF. This chain uses TRBV27 with TRBJ2-7; 9 bases are shared with TRBD2. CDR3 length: 15 residues. J was trimmed by 4 bases and V by 3 bases; bases with no gene match: 7. Germline lookup yields CDR1 MNHEY and CDR2 SMNVEV (reference sequence).

The V and J genes are TRBV5-6 and TRBJ1-3, with no clear D. Trimming stripped 5 bases from V and 1 base from J, with 13 bases between. Germline CDR1 and CDR2: SGHDT and YYEEEE. The CDR3 has 15 residues. The CDR3 nucleotides read TGTGCCAGCAGGGAGACGGGTACTTCTGGAAACACCATATATTTT. It translates to CASRETGTSGNTIYF.

As DNA, the CDR3 is TGTGCCAGCAGTCCTAAGGGGGTTCGCGGTGGCTACACCTTC. Translation gives CASSPKGVRGGYTF. V and J are TRBV21-1 and TRBJ1-2; the tabulated D call, TRBD1, remains unverified against the DNA. TRBV21-1 is given as a pseudogene. The CDR3 has 14 residues.

The chain recombines TRBV5-4 with TRBJ2-1, with D tentatively TRBD2 (5 bases). The germline V gene encodes CDR1 SGHNT and CDR2 YYREEE (reference sequence). The V end lost 4 bases, the J end lost 6 bases, and 14 bases lay between the germline ends. The CDR3 is 14 residues long. The CDR3 region has the DNA TGTGCCAGCAGCCCGGAGGCTATCCCCAATGAGCAGTTCTTC. This sequence encodes CASSPEAIPNEQFF.

The J gene is TRBJ2-7, the V gene TRBV28; possible D gene TRBD1, 6 bases. CDR1 MDHEN and CDR2 SYDVKM come from the germline V gene. With 4 bases removed from V and 1 base from J, the gap between germline ends came to 11 bases. The CDR3 is made up of 14 amino acids. In DNA form, the CDR3 reads TGTGCCAGCAGTTCCCCAGGACAGTCCTACGAGCAGTACTTC. The encoded protein is CASSSPGQSYEQYF. Full variable domain (missing parts from reference TRBV28 and TRBJ2-7): DVKVTQSSRYLVKRTGEKVFLECVQDMDHENMFWYRQDPGLGLRLIYFSYDVKMKEKGDIPEGYSVSREKKERFSLILESASTNQTSMYLCASSSPGQSYEQYFGPGTRLTVT.

This chain links TRBV29-1 with TRBJ2-3; D is uncertain. Deletions cut 6 bases from V and 4 bases from J, with 23 bases between. Per germline, CDR1 SQVTM and CDR2 ANQGSEA. This CDR3 contains 16 residues. The CDR3 loop is CSVCMRSRTVADTQYF. The CDR3 DNA is TGCAGCGTCTGTATGAGGTCACGCACGGTAGCAGATACGCAGTATTTT.

V usage is TRBV11-3 and J usage is TRBJ2-1, with TRBD2 matching over 8 bases. Germline trimming cut 3 bases from V and 9 bases from J; bases unmatched to any gene: 13. The CDR3 loop spans 16 amino acids. The germline V gene encodes CDR1 SGHNT and CDR2 YENEEA. Written as DNA, the CDR3 is TGTGCCAGCAGCTTCTTCACTCGCGGGGGGCGGGGTGAGCAGTTCTTC. The encoded protein is CASSFFTRGGRGEQFF. The variable domain in full, completed from reference TRBV11-3 and TRBJ2-1, reads EAGVVQSPRYKIIEKKQPVAFWCNPISGHNTLYWYLQNLGQGPELLIRYENEEAVDDSQLPKDRFSAERLKGVDSTLKIQPAELGDSAVYLCASSFFTRGGRGEQFFGPGTRLTVL.

This clone has just one count. The rearrangement uses TRBV30 and TRBJ1-5, with D perhaps matching TRBD1 (6 bases). Trimming cost V 1 base and J 7 bases, with 17 bases left between them. The CDR3 is made up of 15 amino acids. CDR1 and CDR2 from the germline V gene are GTSNPN and SVGIG (reference sequence). CDR3 in DNA: TGTGCCTGGAGTGCCTTTCTTTACAGGGTCCAGCCCCAGCATTTT. It encodes CAWSAFLYRVQPQHF. Looking up the rest from reference TRBV30 and TRBJ1-5 gives the full variable domain: SQTIHQWPATLVQPVGSPLSLECTVEGTSNPNLYWYRQAAGRGLQLLFYSVGIGQISSEVPQNLSASRPQDRQFILSSKKLLLSDSGFYLCAWSAFLYRVQPQHFGDGTRLSIL.

V is TRBV6-2 or TRBV6-3 and J is TRBJ2-1; 7 bases map to TRBD2. Unmatched junction bases numbered 15, after V lost 5 bases and J lost 5 bases. The CDR3 runs 17 residues. CDR1 and CDR2 (germline): MNHEY, SVGEGT. This CDR3 is CASSPAVGGGNHNEQFF. The CDR3 bases are TGTGCCAGCAGTCCAGCTGTGGGCGGGGGTAACCACAATGAGCAGTTCTTC.

The CDR3 DNA is TGTGCCAGCAGTGACCCGCTCAACAGGGAAGCTTTCTTT. Amino acid sequence: CASSDPLNREAFF. J is TRBJ1-1 and V is TRBV2, with D possibly being TRBD1 (5 bases). V lost 3 bases to trimming and J lost 8 bases, with 13 bases between them. The CDR3 runs to 13 residues. Germline V gene sequence: CDR1 SNHLY, CDR2 FYNNEI.

J is TRBJ2-7 and V is TRBV10-3; 16 nucleotides line up with TRBD2. The CDR3 consists of 17 residues. V shed 7 bases and J 0 bases; nucleotides not matched to a gene: 6. Germline values: CDR1 ENHRY, CDR2 SYGVKD. The CDR3 nucleotides read TGTGCCATCACTACGGGACTAGCGGGGGGGAGCTCCTACGAGCAGTACTTC. Translated: CAITTGLAGGSSYEQYF.

The V and J genes are TRBV15 and TRBJ1-5, with no clear D. The germline V and J ends were trimmed by 1 base and 5 bases, with 6 bases remaining between them. The CDR3 extends over 13 amino acids. Germline CDR1 is LNHNV and CDR2 is YYDKDF (reference sequence). CDR3 sequence (DNA): TGTGCCACCAGCAGAGGGCGGGATCAGCCCCAGCATTTT. Residues: CATSRGRDQPQHF.

V and J are TRBV19 and TRBJ2-7; TRBD2 is a possible D gene (6 bases). With 2 bases removed from V and 5 bases from J, the gap between germline ends came to 13 bases. The CDR3 has 14 amino acids. Germline V CDR1 and CDR2: LNHDA, SQIVND (reference sequence). CDR3 in DNA: TGTGCCAGTAGTATATTGTCTAGCGCGGACGAGCAGTACTTC. This translates into CASSILSSADEQYF.

This clone came up once. The J gene is TRBJ2-5, the V gene TRBV6-2 or TRBV6-3; TRBD1 matches 10 bases. The CDR3 covers 15 residues. The germline CDR1 and CDR2 sequences are MNHEY and SVGEGT. The V gene end was trimmed by 5 bases and the J gene end by 0 bases; junction bases not matched to a gene: 3. This CDR3 reads CASSPDRGYQETQYF. Written as DNA, the CDR3 is TGTGCCAGCAGTCCGGACAGGGGGTACCAAGAGACCCAGTACTTC.

The V and J genes are TRBV6-1 and TRBJ2-2, with 7 bases that match TRBD2. Looked up from germline, CDR1 is MNHNS and CDR2 is SASEGT. There are 15 residues in the CDR3. With 2 bases clipped from V and 4 bases from J, the junction kept 4 bases outside the gene matches. The CDR3 region is CASSERGSSTGELFF. The CDR3 region has the DNA TGTGCCAGCAGTGAACGCGGGAGTAGCACCGGGGAGCTGTTTTTT.